What follows is one T cell receptor beta chain and its context. What it recognizes is unknown. Preparation of TRB cDNA libraries relied on 5' RACE carrying UMI labels. TCRdb re-called the 5' RACE reads and catalogs CDR3 proteins one per entry, DNA excluded. Its clone listing holds 92,000 or so distinct CDR3 sequences. Triplicate sorting captured around 300,000 cells each from every CD8+ T cell subset. The data derive from a study of CXCR3-negative and CXCR3-positive naive CD8 T cells. Study-level points and caveats: CXCR3-expressing naive cells carried TRB CDR3s more hydrophobic than those of CXCR3-negative naive cells.

This CDR3 region has 14 residues. This receptor was taken from a human donor in good health. Some clones in this sample may be carry-over from other donors' samples. This sequence joins TRBV12-3 or TRBV12-4 and TRBJ2-7; the TCRdb call, TRBD1, lacks DNA for checking. Material: naive CXCR3- CD8+ T cells from blood. Sample subset: CD45RO-CCR7+CD27+CD95- naive CD8+ T cells lacking CXCR3 (TNR3-). Here the CDR3 reads CASSFSGVPREQYF.